The 29 T cell receptor beta chains reported below all come from one sample, sequenced in a study of Ad26.COV2.S vaccination and SARS-CoV-2 variants. Treatment described: 19 received Ad26.COV2.S at low or high dose, single or two shots; 5 received placebo; per-sample allocation not given. The samples were gathered on day 63 after the first injection of vaccine or placebo. Generated by immunoSEQ multiplex PCR, the TCRdb table keeps only in-frame clones and is missing some. The sample has about 350,000 clones; approximately 86% are singletons. The sample consisted of peripheral blood, taken in a trial of Ad26.COV2.S vaccine versus placebo. These receptors originate from a person between 18 and 59 years old who received the Ad26.COV2.S COVID-19 vaccine or a placebo.

The rearrangement uses TRBV19 and TRBJ2-7; 7 nucleotides agree with TRBD1. CDR3 length: 14 amino acids. V lost 2 bases to trimming and J lost 2 bases; unmatched junction nucleotides: 3. Per the germline V gene, CDR1 is LNHDA and CDR2 is SQIVND (reference sequence). The CDR3 sequence is CASSIRDSTYEQYF. In DNA form, the CDR3 reads TGTGCCAGTAGTATACGGGACAGCACCTACGAGCAGTACTTC. Filled out from reference TRBV19 and TRBJ2-7, the complete variable domain reads DGGITQSPKYLFRKEGQNVTLSCEQNLNHDAMYWYRQDPGQGLRLIYYSQIVNDFQKGDIAEGYSVSREKKESFPLTVTSAQKNPTAFYLCASSIRDSTYEQYFGPGTRLTVT.

J is TRBJ1-2 and V is TRBV6-2 or TRBV6-3, with 8 bases lining up with TRBD1. V shed 1 base, J shed 6 bases, and the junction held 7 bases outside the gene matches. Germline V gives CDR1 MNHEY, CDR2 SVGEGT. The CDR3 is made up of 15 amino acids. The CDR3 loop is CASSYWVSTGDGYTF. The CDR3 DNA follows: TGTGCCAGCAGTTACTGGGTATCGACAGGGGATGGCTACACCTTC.

The J gene is TRBJ2-5, the V gene TRBV3-1 (or the pseudogene TRBV3-2); D might be TRBD1 (5 bases). The CDR3 sequence is 16 residues long. Trimming took off 0 bases at V and 5 bases at J, with 16 bases between the two ends. Germline CDR1 and CDR2: LGHDT and YNNKEL (reference sequence). CDR3 DNA: TGTGCCAGCAGCCAAGATGATGAAGGGGTGGGGGAGACCCAGTACTTC. Its translation: CASSQDDEGVGETQYF.

This chain joins TRBV27 and TRBJ1-5; D perhaps matches TRBD1 (5 bases). The CDR3 is 14 amino acids. Germline V gene sequence: CDR1 MNHEY, CDR2 SMNVEV (reference sequence). The V end was cut by 3 bases, the J end by 3 bases, with 9 bases between. Here the CDR3 reads CASSLGGNNQPQHF. CDR3 nucleotide sequence: TGTGCCAGCAGTTTGGGGGGTAACAATCAGCCCCAGCATTTT.

The rearrangement uses TRBV24-1 and TRBJ2-2, with 7 bases matching TRBD1. Germline values: CDR1 KGHDR, CDR2 SFDVKD. The trim removed 4 bases at V and 0 bases at J, leaving 4 bases unmatched. There are 16 residues in the CDR3. CDR3 region: CATSELGTANTGELFF. CDR3 coding DNA: TGTGCCACCAGTGAACTGGGGACAGCGAACACCGGGGAGCTGTTTTTT.

V gene TRBV7-3 combines with J gene TRBJ2-3; TRBD2 might be the D (5 bases). Trimming pared 1 base from V and 4 bases from J, leaving 15 bases between. Germline V gene data show CDR1 as SGHTA and CDR2 as FQGTGA. There are 16 residues in the CDR3. This CDR3 is CASSLRGSRGADTQYF. CDR3 bases: TGTGCCAGCAGCTTAAGAGGGAGCCGAGGAGCAGATACGCAGTATTTT.

This chain uses TRBV6-2 or TRBV6-3 with TRBJ1-5; no definite D call. The V gene's germline CDR1 is MNHEY and CDR2 SVGEGT. The CDR3 covers 14 residues. Trimming cost V 4 bases and J 5 bases, with 12 bases left between them. The chain's CDR3 is CASSLRRTDQPQHF. CDR3 DNA: TGTGCCAGCAGTTTGCGACGGACGGATCAGCCCCAGCATTTT.

CDR3 residues: CASSSPGQGTDTQYF. The CDR3 DNA follows: TGTGCCAGCAGTTCACCGGGACAGGGTACAGATACGCAGTATTTT. The rearrangement links TRBV27 to TRBJ2-3, with TRBD1 matching 9 bases. CDR1 MNHEY and CDR2 SMNVEV come from the germline V gene (reference sequence). This CDR3 spans 15 amino acids. J was trimmed by 3 bases and V by 4 bases; bases with no gene match: 5.

The chain joins TRBV28 to TRBJ2-7, with D maybe TRBD1 (6 bases). The length of the CDR3 is 14 residues. CDR1 is MDHEN and CDR2 is SYDVKM in the germline V gene. V was cut by 5 bases and J by 7 bases, with 18 bases left in between. CDR3 sequence: CASSAPDRPGEQYF. CDR3 bases: TGTGCCAGCAGTGCCCCCGACAGGCCGGGGGAGCAGTACTTC. The entire variable domain, with the rest obtained from reference TRBV28 and TRBJ2-7, is as follows: DVKVTQSSRYLVKRTGEKVFLECVQDMDHENMFWYRQDPGLGLRLIYFSYDVKMKEKGDIPEGYSVSREKKERFSLILESASTNQTSMYLCASSAPDRPGEQYFGPGTRLTVT.

This CDR3 reads CASSKPGLPLSGANVLTF. In DNA, the CDR3 is TGTGCCAGTAGTAAACCGGGACTCCCTCTATCTGGGGCCAACGTCCTGACTTTC. The V call is TRBV19, the J call TRBJ2-6, with a possible D match to TRBD2 (6 bases). CDR1 and CDR2 from the germline V gene are LNHDA and SQIVND (reference sequence). The CDR3 is made up of 18 amino acids. The V end was cut by 4 bases, the J end by 1 base, with 17 bases between.

The chain joins TRBV18 to TRBJ2-7; no clear D. The germline V and J ends were trimmed by 3 bases and 7 bases, with 22 bases remaining between them. Germline V gives CDR1 KGHSH, CDR2 LQKENI. This CDR3 region has 16 residues. The CDR3 here is CASSPQDAGHGMEQYF. The CDR3 DNA reads TGTGCCAGCTCACCCCAGGACGCAGGTCATGGTATGGAGCAGTACTTC.

This CDR3 reads CASSLAGQGSEKLFF. The CDR3 DNA follows: TGTGCCAGCAGCTTGGCGGGACAAGGAAGTGAAAAACTGTTTTTT. This chain connects TRBV7-9 to TRBJ1-4, with TRBD1 as a possible D gene (6 bases). The ends were cut back, 3 bases at V and 7 bases at J, with 15 bases in the middle. Germline CDR1 is SEHNR and CDR2 is FQNEAQ (reference sequence). The CDR3 has 15 amino acids.

Note on this clone: This CDR3 is also generated by other DNA sequences in the sample. This sequence joins TRBV9 and TRBJ1-1; D ambiguous. V lost 0 bases and J lost 1, with 7 bases in between. This CDR3 contains 14 residues. CDR1 and CDR2 (germline): SGDLS, YYNGEE. CDR3 in DNA: TGTGCCAGCAGCGTAGTCGGGCGGAACACTGAAGCTTTCTTT. It codes for CASSVVGRNTEAFF.

The chain combines TRBV7-2 with TRBJ2-5, with TRBD1 identical over 9 bases. Looked up from germline, CDR1 is SGHTA and CDR2 is FQGNSA. The CDR3 loop spans 16 amino acids. V lost 1 base, J lost 1 base, and 4 bases stayed unmatched. In nucleotides, the CDR3 is TGTGCCAGCAGCTTAGGGGACAGGGAGCCCCAAGAGACCCAGTACTTC. Its translation: CASSLGDREPQETQYF.

The chain combines TRBV30 with TRBJ2-2; D is possibly TRBD2 (6 bases). This CDR3 is built from 13 residues. V lost 5 bases to trimming and J lost 6 bases, with 13 bases between them. From germline, CDR1 is GTSNPN and CDR2 SVGIG (reference sequence). In nucleotides, the CDR3 is TGTGCCTGGGGGGACTCTCACGCCGGGGAGCTGTTTTTT. Translating gives CAWGDSHAGELFF.

This clone was picked up a small number of times. V and J are TRBV5-4 and TRBJ2-5; D is perhaps TRBD1 (8 bases). Trimming removed 0 bases from V and 4 bases from J, with 13 bases in between. The CDR3 totals 15 residues. Germline-derived CDR1 and CDR2 are SGHNT and YYREEE (reference sequence). This chain's CDR3 is CASSLGTGRGETQYF. CDR3 DNA: TGTGCCAGCAGCTTGGGGACAGGGAGGGGAGAGACCCAGTACTTC.

The CDR3 DNA follows: TGTGCCAGCAGCCGGGGACAAAACAATCAGCCCCAGCATTTT. It encodes CASSRGQNNQPQHF. The rearrangement uses TRBV5-6 and TRBJ1-5, with D possibly being TRBD1 (6 bases). The CDR3 runs 14 residues. Germline V gene sequence: CDR1 SGHDT, CDR2 YYEEEE. The V and J ends lost 4 bases and 3 bases respectively, with 11 bases between them.

V is TRBV4-2 and J is TRBJ2-1; no clear D gene. Germline lookup yields CDR1 LGHNA and CDR2 YNFKEQ. V shed 0 bases and J shed 0 bases, with 9 bases lying between them. The length of the CDR3 is 16 residues. CDR3 sequence (DNA): TGTGCCAGCAGCCAAGAGGCCTCCGGCTCCTACAATGAGCAGTTCTTC. Translated: CASSQEASGSYNEQFF.

The chain couples TRBV19 to TRBJ1-5, with TRBD1 matching 7 bases. J gave up 3 bases and V 6 bases, and 8 bases lay outside the gene matches. The CDR3 runs to 15 residues. The germline CDR1 and CDR2 sequences are LNHDA and SQIVND (reference sequence). In DNA, the CDR3 is TGTGCCAGTAGCGACCAGGGGGGGCCCAATCAGCCCCAGCATTTT. Translating it yields CASSDQGGPNQPQHF.

The chain carries TRBV16 and TRBJ2-7; D perhaps matches TRBD2 (5 bases). CDR1 and CDR2 from the germline V gene are KGHSY and FQNENV. The CDR3 covers 17 residues. The germline V and J ends were trimmed by 2 bases and 5 bases, with 22 bases remaining between them. CDR3 protein: CASSQIPHEGSRNEQYF. In DNA, the CDR3 is TGTGCCAGCAGCCAAATCCCACATGAAGGGAGTCGCAACGAGCAGTACTTC.

Only one count was recorded for this clone. The chain employs TRBV3-1 (or the pseudogene TRBV3-2) and TRBJ1-2; 7 bases match TRBD1. V shed 1 base and J 4 bases; nucleotides not matched to a gene: 9. The CDR3 is 16 residues long. Germline V gene data show CDR1 as LGHDT and CDR2 as YNNKEL (reference sequence). CDR3 region: CASSQGGQVATYGYTF. The CDR3 DNA is TGTGCCAGCAGCCAAGGAGGACAGGTTGCGACCTATGGCTACACCTTC.

This chain joins TRBV9 and TRBJ2-1, with D unclear. Germline-derived CDR1 and CDR2 are SGDLS and YYNGEE. The CDR3 is made up of 12 amino acids. Between the trimmed V and J ends, which lost 1 base and 5 bases, there was a span of 4 bases. The CDR3 DNA reads TGTGCCAGCAGCGTACTAGACAATGAGCAGTTCTTC. It yields the protein CASSVLDNEQFF.

The chain is built from TRBV28 and TRBJ2-7; 8 bases agree with TRBD1. Germline V gene sequence: CDR1 MDHEN, CDR2 SYDVKM. Trimming removed 4 bases from V and 2 bases from J; junction bases left unmatched: 10. The CDR3 has 16 amino acids. The CDR3 reads CASSSTGGWGPYEQYF. The DNA of the CDR3 is TGTGCCAGCAGTTCTACAGGGGGGTGGGGCCCCTACGAGCAGTACTTC. Using reference TRBV28 and TRBJ2-7 for the parts outside the CDR3, the full variable domain is DVKVTQSSRYLVKRTGEKVFLECVQDMDHENMFWYRQDPGLGLRLIYFSYDVKMKEKGDIPEGYSVSREKKERFSLILESASTNQTSMYLCASSSTGGWGPYEQYFGPGTRLTVT.

The chain carries TRBV2 and TRBJ2-5; 9 nucleotides align to TRBD2. J was trimmed by 4 bases and V by 2 bases; bases with no gene match: 5. Germline loops: CDR1 SNHLY, CDR2 FYNNEI. The CDR3 consists of 15 residues. DNA for the CDR3: TGTGCCAGCAGTGAAATTGGACTAGCGCGAGAGACCCAGTACTTC. Protein sequence: CASSEIGLARETQYF.

The V and J genes are TRBV27 and TRBJ1-5; the match to TRBD1 covers 10 bases. V trimming: 5 bases; J trimming: 7 bases; junction bases outside the gene matches: 2. CDR1 is MNHEY and CDR2 is SMNVEV in the germline V gene (reference sequence). CDR3 size: 13 residues. The CDR3 here is CASSVTGGQPQHF. The CDR3 DNA sequence: TGTGCCAGCAGTGTGACAGGGGGCCAGCCCCAGCATTTT.

The rearrangement links TRBV4-3 to TRBJ2-3; D could derive from TRBD1 or TRBD2 (5 bases each). CDR3 length equals 16 residues. Germline CDR1 LGHNA, CDR2 YSLEER. Trimming pared 1 base from V and 5 bases from J, leaving 16 bases between. CDR3 in DNA: TGCGCCAGCAGCCAAGGATTCCAGTCTGGGGGAGATACGCAGTATTTT. This translates into CASSQGFQSGGDTQYF.

The chain carries TRBV3-1 (or the pseudogene TRBV3-2) and TRBJ2-1; 8 bases match TRBD2. This CDR3 comprises 18 residues. With V trimmed by 5 bases and J by 7 bases, 19 bases remained unmatched. CDR1 is LGHDT and CDR2 is YNNKEL in the germline V gene (reference sequence). In DNA form, the CDR3 reads TGTGCCAGCAGCTCCCCAGACCCTACTAGCGGAAGAGATAATGAGCAGTTCTTC. This codes for CASSSPDPTSGRDNEQFF.

This chain's CDR3 is CASGQGTLAKNIQYF. As DNA, the CDR3 is TGTGCCAGCGGGCAGGGAACGCTAGCCAAAAACATTCAGTACTTC. The chain uses TRBV27 and TRBJ2-4; TRBD1 is a possible D gene (5 bases). Germline-derived CDR1 and CDR2 are MNHEY and SMNVEV (reference sequence). The CDR3 is made up of 15 amino acids. V gave up 8 bases and J gave up 0 bases, with 14 bases separating them.

The chain uses TRBV28 and TRBJ2-7; 8 bases match TRBD2. The CDR3 totals 13 residues. CDR1 is MDHEN and CDR2 is SYDVKM in the germline V gene. V lost 9 bases to trimming and J lost 2 bases; unmatched junction nucleotides: 6. CDR3 coding DNA: TGTGCCAGTAGTCGGGAGGGGGCCTACGAGCAGTACTTC. This translates into CASSREGAYEQYF. The full variable domain, with the rest looked up from reference TRBV28 and TRBJ2-7, is DVKVTQSSRYLVKRTGEKVFLECVQDMDHENMFWYRQDPGLGLRLIYFSYDVKMKEKGDIPEGYSVSREKKERFSLILESASTNQTSMYLCASSREGAYEQYFGPGTRLTVT.